A single sample is the source of the 8 T cell receptor beta chains below, sequenced in a study of blood T cell repertoires in COVID-19. The protocol was immunoSEQ multiplex PCR, while the TCRdb copy is restricted to in-frame clones and leaves out a portion. The data hold more than 200,000 clones, with approximately 78% observed a single time. Sequencing input: peripheral blood. The origin of the receptors is a woman older than 75 with COVID-19, enrolled during active disease.

The gene calls are TRBV19 and TRBJ1-2; 9 bases map to TRBD1. V trimming: 0 bases; J trimming: 8 bases; junction bases outside the gene matches: 10. CDR3 length: 16 residues. CDR1 is LNHDA and CDR2 is SQIVND in the germline V gene (reference sequence). CDR3 sequence reads: CASSIDGTGGARGYTF. The CDR3 nucleotides are TGTGCCAGTAGTATAGATGGTACAGGGGGCGCGAGGGGCTACACCTTC.

The chain has TRBV5-6 and TRBJ1-5; D might be TRBD1 (5 bases). V lost 0 bases to trimming and J lost 1 base, with 14 bases between them. The germline CDR1 and CDR2 sequences are SGHDT and YYEEEE. This CDR3 spans 17 amino acids. CDR3 residues: CASSLERSGISNQPQHF. The DNA for the CDR3 is TGTGCCAGCAGCTTGGAGCGTTCAGGGATCAGCAATCAGCCCCAGCATTTT. The full variable domain, its missing parts supplied by reference TRBV5-6 and TRBJ1-5, is DAGVTQSPTHLIKTRGQQVTLRCSPKSGHDTVSWYQQALGQGPQFIFQYYEEEERQRGNFPDRFSGHQFPNYSSELNVNALLLGDSALYLCASSLERSGISNQPQHFGDGTRLSIL.

The chain is built from TRBV2 and TRBJ2-7; 8 positions agree with TRBD1. V was pared by 6 bases and J by 6 bases, with 7 bases of the junction left unmatched. Germline V gene data show CDR1 as SNHLY and CDR2 as FYNNEI. The length of the CDR3 is 13 residues. CDR3 nucleotide sequence: TGTGCCAGCAGCGGACAGGGTCGTCCCGAGCAGTACTTC. Translation gives CASSGQGRPEQYF.

The V and J genes are TRBV11-2 and TRBJ1-5; 7 positions match TRBD1. The V segment lost 5 bases and the J segment 5 bases; nucleotides outside the gene matches: 9. The CDR3 covers 15 residues. Germline CDR1 and CDR2: SGHAT and FQNNGV. DNA of the CDR3: TGTGCCAGCAGCGTTGGGCCAGGGGGGTATCAGCCCCAGCATTTT. It encodes CASSVGPGGYQPQHF.

The J gene is TRBJ2-1, the V gene TRBV28, with D possibly matching TRBD2 (5 bases). The length of the CDR3 is 12 residues. The V gene lost 6 bases and the J gene lost 7 bases, with 10 bases spanning the gap. The germline V gene has CDR1 MDHEN and CDR2 SYDVKM. Here the CDR3 DNA reads TGTGCCAGCAGGCTCTTAGCGAATGAGCAGTTCTTC. It codes for CASRLLANEQFF.

The genes are TRBV28 and TRBJ2-2; 7 bases map to TRBD2. Germline loops: CDR1 MDHEN, CDR2 SYDVKM. The CDR3 is 17 amino acids. V lost 2 bases to trimming and J lost 6 bases; unmatched junction nucleotides: 12. The CDR3 DNA is TGTGCCAGCAGTTTACGAACTAGCGCGCGTGTGGCCGGGGAGCTGTTTTTT. Amino acids: CASSLRTSARVAGELFF.

V usage is TRBV7-3 and J usage is TRBJ2-2, with 9 bases matching TRBD1. CDR3 length: 15 amino acids. Trimming took 2 bases from V and 7 from J; bases not matched to a gene: 5. Germline values: CDR1 SGHTA, CDR2 FQGTGA. The CDR3 DNA is TGTGCCAGCAGCTTACAAGGACAGGGGTTCGGGGAGCTGTTTTTT. This sequence encodes CASSLQGQGFGELFF.

The chain is built from TRBV6-6 and TRBJ1-1, with a possible D match to TRBD1 (5 bases). This CDR3 has 14 residues. Trimming took off 6 bases at V and 1 base at J, with 12 bases between the two ends. In germline, CDR1 is MNHNY, CDR2 SVGAGI (reference sequence). DNA for the CDR3: TGTGCCAGCAGGTGGGGGGGGACGAACACTGAAGCTTTCTTT. Its protein product is CASRWGGTNTEAFF.